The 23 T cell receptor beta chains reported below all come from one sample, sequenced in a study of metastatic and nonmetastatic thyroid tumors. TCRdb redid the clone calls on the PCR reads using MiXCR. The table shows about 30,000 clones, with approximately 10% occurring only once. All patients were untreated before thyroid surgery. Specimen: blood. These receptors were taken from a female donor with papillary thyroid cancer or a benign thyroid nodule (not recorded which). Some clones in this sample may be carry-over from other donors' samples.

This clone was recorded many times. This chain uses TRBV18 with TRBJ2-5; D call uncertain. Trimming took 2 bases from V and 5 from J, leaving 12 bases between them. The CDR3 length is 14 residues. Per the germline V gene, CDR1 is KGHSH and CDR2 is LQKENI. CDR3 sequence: CASSPRALWETQYF. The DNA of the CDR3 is TGTGCCAGCTCACCAAGGGCGCTGTGGGAGACCCAGTACTTC. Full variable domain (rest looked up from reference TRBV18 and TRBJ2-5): NAGVMQNPRHLVRRRGQEARLRCSPMKGHSHVYWYRQLPEEGLKFMVYLQKENIIDESGMPKERFSAEFPKEGPSILRIQQVVRGDSAAYFCASSPRALWETQYFGPGTRLLVL.

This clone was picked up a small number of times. The CDR3 region has the DNA TGTGCCAGCAGTGAAGTCGGGGAGGGGAGCACAGATACGCAGTATTTT. Translated: CASSEVGEGSTDTQYF. The chain carries TRBV6-1 and TRBJ2-3; 7 positions agree with TRBD2. The CDR3 extends over 16 amino acids. V lost 1 base and J lost 0; bases outside the gene matches: 4. In germline, CDR1 is MNHNS, CDR2 SASEGT.

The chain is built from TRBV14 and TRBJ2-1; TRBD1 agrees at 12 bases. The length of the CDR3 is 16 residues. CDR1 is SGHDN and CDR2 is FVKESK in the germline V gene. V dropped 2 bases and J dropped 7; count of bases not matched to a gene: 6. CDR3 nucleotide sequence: TGTGCCAGCAGCCAAATGGGACAGGGGGCGCGGAATGAGCAGTTCTTC. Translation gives CASSQMGQGARNEQFF.

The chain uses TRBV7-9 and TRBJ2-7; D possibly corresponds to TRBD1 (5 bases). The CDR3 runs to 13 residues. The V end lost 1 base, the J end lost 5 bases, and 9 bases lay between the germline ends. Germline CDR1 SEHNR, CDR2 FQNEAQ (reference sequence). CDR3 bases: TGTGCCAGCAGCTTAGTGCAGGACAACGAGCAGTACTTC. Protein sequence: CASSLVQDNEQYF. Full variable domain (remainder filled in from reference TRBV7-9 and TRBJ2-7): DTGVSQNPRHKITKRGQNVTFRCDPISEHNRLYWYRQTLGQGPEFLTYFQNEAQLEKSRLLSDRFSAERPKGSFSTLEIQRTEQGDSAMYLCASSLVQDNEQYFGPGTRLTVT.

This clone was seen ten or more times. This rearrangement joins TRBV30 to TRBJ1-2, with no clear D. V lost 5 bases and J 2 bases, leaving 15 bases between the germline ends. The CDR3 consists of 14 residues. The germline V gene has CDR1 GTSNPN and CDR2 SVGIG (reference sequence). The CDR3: CAWANQVANYGYTF. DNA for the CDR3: TGTGCCTGGGCGAATCAGGTCGCGAACTATGGCTACACCTTC.

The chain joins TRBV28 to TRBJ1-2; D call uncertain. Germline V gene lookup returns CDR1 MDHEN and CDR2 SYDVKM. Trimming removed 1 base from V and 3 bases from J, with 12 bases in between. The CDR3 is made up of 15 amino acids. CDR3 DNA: TGTGCCAGCAGTTTATCAAGTCGAGTAGACTATGGCTACACCTTC. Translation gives CASSLSSRVDYGYTF.

The CDR3 loop reads CASSEDRTGSQYF. The CDR3 DNA reads as TGTGCCAGCAGTGAAGATAGGACAGGGTCGCAGTATTTT. The J gene is TRBJ2-3, the V gene TRBV6-1, with 8 positions matching TRBD1. From germline, CDR1 is MNHNS and CDR2 SASEGT. This CDR3 is 13 amino acids long. V gave up 1 base and J gave up 10 bases; unmatched junction bases: 4.

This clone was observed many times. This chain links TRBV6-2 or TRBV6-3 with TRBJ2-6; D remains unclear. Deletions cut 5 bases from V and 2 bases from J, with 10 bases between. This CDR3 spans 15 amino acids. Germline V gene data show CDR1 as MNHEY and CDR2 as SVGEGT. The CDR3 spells CASSPYGPGANVLTF. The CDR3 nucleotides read TGTGCCAGCAGTCCTTATGGGCCTGGGGCCAACGTCCTGACTTTC.

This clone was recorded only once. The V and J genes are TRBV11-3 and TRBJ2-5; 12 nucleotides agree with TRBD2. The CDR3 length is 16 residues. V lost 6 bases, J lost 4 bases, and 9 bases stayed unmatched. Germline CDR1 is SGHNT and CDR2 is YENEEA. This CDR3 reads CASSPTTSGSRETQYF. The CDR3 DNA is TGTGCCAGCAGTCCCACGACTAGCGGGAGCCGAGAGACCCAGTACTTC.

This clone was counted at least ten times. CDR3 loop: CASSQSPGTRGEKLFF. DNA of the CDR3: TGCGCCAGCAGCCAAAGCCCCGGGACACGAGGTGAAAAACTGTTTTTT. The V gene is TRBV4-1, the J gene TRBJ1-4, with a possible D match to TRBD1 (6 bases). Germline CDR1 and CDR2: MGHRA and YSYEKL. Deletions cut 2 bases from V and 7 bases from J, with 17 bases between. The CDR3 contains 16 residues.

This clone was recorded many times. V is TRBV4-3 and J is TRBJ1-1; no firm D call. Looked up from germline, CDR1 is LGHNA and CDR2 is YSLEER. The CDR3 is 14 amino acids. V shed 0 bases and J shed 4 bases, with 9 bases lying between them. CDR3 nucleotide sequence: TGCGCCAGCAGCCAAGATACGGTTAGCACTGAAGCTTTCTTT. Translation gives CASSQDTVSTEAFF.

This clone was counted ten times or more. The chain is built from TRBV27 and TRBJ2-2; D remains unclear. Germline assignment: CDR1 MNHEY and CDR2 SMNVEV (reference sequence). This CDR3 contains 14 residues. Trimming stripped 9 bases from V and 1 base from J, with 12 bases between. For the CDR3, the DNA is TGTGCCAGTCGTGGGATTCTGAACACCGGGGAGCTGTTTTTT. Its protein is CASRGILNTGELFF.

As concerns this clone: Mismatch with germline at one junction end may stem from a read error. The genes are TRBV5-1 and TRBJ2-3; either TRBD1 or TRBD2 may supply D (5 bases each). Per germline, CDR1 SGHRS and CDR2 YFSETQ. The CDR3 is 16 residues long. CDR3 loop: CSSSHPSGREGDTQYF. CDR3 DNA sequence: TGCTCCAGCAGCCACCCCTCGGGGCGTGAGGGAGATACGCAGTATTTC.

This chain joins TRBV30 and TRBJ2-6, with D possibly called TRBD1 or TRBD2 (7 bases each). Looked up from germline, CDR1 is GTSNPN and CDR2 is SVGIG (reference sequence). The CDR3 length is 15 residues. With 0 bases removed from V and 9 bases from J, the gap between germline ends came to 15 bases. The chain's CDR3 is CAWSVAGTVINVLTF. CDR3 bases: TGTGCCTGGAGTGTAGCGGGGACAGTGATCAACGTCCTGACTTTC.

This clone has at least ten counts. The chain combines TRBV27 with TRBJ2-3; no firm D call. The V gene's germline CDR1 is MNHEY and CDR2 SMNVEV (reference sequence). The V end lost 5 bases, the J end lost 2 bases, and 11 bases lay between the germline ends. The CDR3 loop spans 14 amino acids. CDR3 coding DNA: TGTGCCAGCAGTCTCGCGGCGTTCACAGATACGCAGTATTTT. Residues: CASSLAAFTDTQYF.

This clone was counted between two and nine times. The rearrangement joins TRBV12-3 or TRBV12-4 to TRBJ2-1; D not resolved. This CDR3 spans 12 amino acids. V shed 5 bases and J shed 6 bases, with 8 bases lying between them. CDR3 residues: CASSARTNEQFF. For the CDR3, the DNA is TGTGCCAGCAGTGCCCGGACCAATGAGCAGTTCTTC.

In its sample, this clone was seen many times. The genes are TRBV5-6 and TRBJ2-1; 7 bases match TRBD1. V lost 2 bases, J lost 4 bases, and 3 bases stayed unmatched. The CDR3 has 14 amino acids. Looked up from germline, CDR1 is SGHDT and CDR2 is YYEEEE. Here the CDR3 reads CASSFGTVYNEQFF. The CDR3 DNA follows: TGTGCCAGCAGCTTTGGGACAGTATACAATGAGCAGTTCTTC. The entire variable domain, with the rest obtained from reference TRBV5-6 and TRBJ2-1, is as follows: DAGVTQSPTHLIKTRGQQVTLRCSPKSGHDTVSWYQQALGQGPQFIFQYYEEEERQRGNFPDRFSGHQFPNYSSELNVNALLLGDSALYLCASSFGTVYNEQFFGPGTRLTVL.

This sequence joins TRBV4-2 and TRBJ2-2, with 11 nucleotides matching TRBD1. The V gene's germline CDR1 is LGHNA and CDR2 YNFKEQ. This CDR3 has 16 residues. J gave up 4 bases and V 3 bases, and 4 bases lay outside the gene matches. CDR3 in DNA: TGTGCCAGCAGCCAGGACAGGGGGCAGGGCACCGGGGAGCTGTTTTTT. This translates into CASSQDRGQGTGELFF.

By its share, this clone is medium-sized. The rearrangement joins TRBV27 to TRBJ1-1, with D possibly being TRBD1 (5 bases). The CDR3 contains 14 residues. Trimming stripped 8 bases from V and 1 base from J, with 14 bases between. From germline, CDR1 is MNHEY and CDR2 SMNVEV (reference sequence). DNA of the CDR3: TGTGCCAGCCGATGGGCGGGGGAGAACACTGAAGCTTTCTTT. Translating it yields CASRWAGENTEAFF.

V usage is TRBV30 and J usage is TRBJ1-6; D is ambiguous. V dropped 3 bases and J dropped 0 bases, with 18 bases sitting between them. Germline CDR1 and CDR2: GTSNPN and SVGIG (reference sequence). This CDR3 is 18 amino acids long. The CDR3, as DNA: TGTGCCTGGAGCACCGCCTTAGGGTCGAGCTCCTATAATTCACCCCTCCACTTT. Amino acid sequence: CAWSTALGSSSYNSPLHF.

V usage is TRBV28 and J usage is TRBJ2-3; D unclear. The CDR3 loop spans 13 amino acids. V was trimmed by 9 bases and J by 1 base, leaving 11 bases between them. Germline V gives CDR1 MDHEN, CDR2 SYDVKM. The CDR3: CASRPRRTDTQYF. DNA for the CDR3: TGTGCCAGTAGACCGCGACGCACAGATACGCAGTATTTT.

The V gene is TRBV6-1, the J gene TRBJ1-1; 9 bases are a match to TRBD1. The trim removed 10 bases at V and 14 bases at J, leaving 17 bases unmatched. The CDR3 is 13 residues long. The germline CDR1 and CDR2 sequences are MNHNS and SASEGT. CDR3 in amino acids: CATSRTGDTEEFF. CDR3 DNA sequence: TGTGCCACCTCGAGGACAGGGGACACTGAAGAATTCTTT.

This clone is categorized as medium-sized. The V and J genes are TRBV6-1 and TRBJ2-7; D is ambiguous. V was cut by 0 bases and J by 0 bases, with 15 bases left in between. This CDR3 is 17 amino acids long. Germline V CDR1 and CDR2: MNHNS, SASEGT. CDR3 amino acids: CASSEAPWVGFSYEQYF. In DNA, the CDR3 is TGTGCCAGCAGTGAAGCTCCGTGGGTGGGTTTCTCCTACGAGCAGTACTTC.